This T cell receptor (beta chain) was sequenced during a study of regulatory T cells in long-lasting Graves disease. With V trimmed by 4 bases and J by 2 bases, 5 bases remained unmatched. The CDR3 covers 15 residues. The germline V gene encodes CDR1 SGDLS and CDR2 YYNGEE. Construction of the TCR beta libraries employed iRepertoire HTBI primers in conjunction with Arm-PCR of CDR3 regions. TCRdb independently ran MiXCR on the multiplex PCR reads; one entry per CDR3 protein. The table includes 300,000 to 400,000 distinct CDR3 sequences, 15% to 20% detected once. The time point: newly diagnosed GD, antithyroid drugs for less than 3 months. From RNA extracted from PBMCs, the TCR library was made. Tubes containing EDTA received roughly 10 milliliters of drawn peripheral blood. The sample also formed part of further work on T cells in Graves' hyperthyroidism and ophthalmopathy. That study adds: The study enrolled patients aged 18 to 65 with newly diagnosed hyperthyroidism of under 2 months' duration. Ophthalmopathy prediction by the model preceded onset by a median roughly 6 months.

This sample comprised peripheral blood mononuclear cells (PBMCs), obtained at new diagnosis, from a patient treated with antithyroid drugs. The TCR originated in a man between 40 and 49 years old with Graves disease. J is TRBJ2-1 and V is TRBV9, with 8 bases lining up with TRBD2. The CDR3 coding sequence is TGTGCCAGCAGCTCCCCAGCGGGGGCCTACAATGAGCAGTTCTTC. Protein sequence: CASSSPAGAYNEQFF.